Presented here are 8 T cell receptor beta chains from one specimen sequenced in a study of T cells in tuberculosis. Sequencing used immunoSEQ multiplex PCR; TCRdb keeps in-frame clones, though not all of them. The data contain approximately 59,000 clones, approximately 85% of them seen just once; the ten biggest clones take up about a fifth. Sorting used thawed, overnight-rested PBMC stained with anti-CD3, a viability dye and GMM-loaded CD1B tetramer. The CD1B tetramers carried C32 glucose monomycolate purified from Rhodococcus equi. The sequencing sample was made of CD1b-GMM tetramer-negative cells sorted from PBMCs. Receptor source: an adult woman with latent tuberculosis.

The rearrangement links TRBV4-3 to TRBJ2-7, with D possibly matching TRBD1 (6 bases). Germline CDR1 is LGHNA and CDR2 is YSLEER. The CDR3 is 15 amino acids. Deletions cut 0 bases from V and 3 bases from J, with 12 bases between. The CDR3 DNA reads as TGCGCCAGCAGCCAAGATTCCAGGGGAGACTACGAGCAGTACTTC. This encodes CASSQDSRGDYEQYF.

The chain uses TRBV28 and TRBJ2-3, with TRBD2 matching 11 bases. The J segment lost 2 bases and the V segment lost 3 bases, leaving 10 bases of the junction unmatched. The CDR3 extends over 18 amino acids. The germline CDR1 and CDR2 sequences are MDHEN and SYDVKM. This CDR3 reads CASSFPPGTSGITDTQYF. Here the CDR3 DNA reads TGTGCCAGCAGTTTCCCACCCGGGACTAGCGGTATCACAGATACGCAGTATTTT.

The chain joins TRBV29-1 to TRBJ2-5; D is unresolved. Per germline, CDR1 SQVTM and CDR2 ANQGSEA. The V gene lost 6 bases and the J gene lost 1 base, with 9 bases spanning the gap. The CDR3 spans 12 residues. Written as DNA, the CDR3 is TGCAGCGTCGCAGGCTCCCAAGAGACCCAGTACTTC. Protein product: CSVAGSQETQYF.

V and J are TRBV12-5 and TRBJ2-2; D is uncertain. CDR3 length: 13 residues. V lost 0 bases, J lost 8 bases, and 7 bases lay in between. Germline CDR1 and CDR2: LGHNT and FRNRAP. The CDR3 region is CASGLVPGGELFF. For the CDR3, the DNA is TGTGCTAGTGGTTTGGTACCGGGTGGGGAGCTGTTTTTT.

J is TRBJ2-1 and V is TRBV4-3, with 12 bases aligning to TRBD1. V lost 0 bases to trimming and J lost 6 bases; unmatched junction nucleotides: 6. Germline CDR1 is LGHNA and CDR2 is YSLEER. The CDR3 contains 17 residues. The CDR3 DNA reads TGCGCCAGCAGCCAAGATCGGGGGACAGGGGGCTTCAATGAGCAGTTCTTC. This codes for CASSQDRGTGGFNEQFF.

V is TRBV9 and J is TRBJ2-3; TRBD1 might be the D (5 bases). This CDR3 comprises 15 residues. The germline V gene has CDR1 SGDLS and CDR2 YYNGEE. Trimming took off 4 bases at V and 2 bases at J, with 14 bases between the two ends. CDR3 amino acids: CASSRTPLTTDTQYF. The CDR3 DNA reads TGTGCCAGCAGCAGGACACCACTTACCACAGATACGCAGTATTTT.

The rearrangement uses TRBV6-5 and TRBJ1-1; D perhaps matches TRBD1 (5 bases). Germline values: CDR1 MNHEY, CDR2 SVGAGI. This CDR3 comprises 15 residues. Trimming took 5 bases from V and 1 from J, leaving 14 bases between them. DNA for the CDR3: TGTGCCAGCAGTCCTCAGGGTCGGTCGAACACTGAAGCTTTCTTT. It is translated as CASSPQGRSNTEAFF.

The gene calls are TRBV6-5 and TRBJ1-6, with a possible D match to TRBD1 (6 bases). Germline V gene sequence: CDR1 MNHEY, CDR2 SVGAGI. The CDR3 consists of 15 residues. V was clipped by 2 bases and J by 7 bases, with 12 bases between them. The CDR3 here is CASSYVGHLNSPLHF. In nucleotides, the CDR3 is TGTGCCAGCAGTTACGTGGGACACCTAAATTCACCCCTCCACTTT.